This TCR beta chain originates from a study of neoadjuvant nivolumab and ipilimumab in lung cancer. This table comes from immunoSEQ multiplex PCR, and its TCRdb copy is limited to in-frame clones, with some not included. The profile shows 7,500 or so clones, roughly 76% of them singletons. The study, taken as a whole, reports: A small number of samples were TCR sequenced.

This clone is medium-sized in the sample. Its antigen is unknown. This CDR3 has 14 amino acids. The germline V gene encodes CDR1 LNHDA and CDR2 SQIVND (reference sequence). The V end was cut by 6 bases, the J end by 1 base, with 13 bases between. The gene calls are TRBV19 and TRBJ2-7; D uncertain. This specimen consisted of tumor tissue, obtained after neoadjuvant nivolumab, alone or with ipilimumab, at or shortly before surgery. This TCR was sampled from an adult with non-small cell lung cancer. The CDR3 sequence: CASSRGGDSYEQYF. Written as DNA, the CDR3 is TGTGCCAGTAGCCGCGGCGGCGATTCCTACGAGCAGTACTTC. The variable domain in full, completed from reference TRBV19 and TRBJ2-7, reads DGGITQSPKYLFRKEGQNVTLSCEQNLNHDAMYWYRQDPGQGLRLIYYSQIVNDFQKGDIAEGYSVSREKKESFPLTVTSAQKNPTAFYLCASSRGGDSYEQYFGPGTRLTVT.